This T cell receptor beta chain was identified during a study of cytomegalovirus exposure and HLA in healthy donors. Of note for this clone: Antigen unknown.

Study observations and caveats: The only immune exposure information that was available was CMV serostatus. As confirmed in vitro, a few CMV-associated chains were specific for CMV antigens. Judged likely to be a sequencing artifact was a cluster of highly shared sequence variants.

In the PCR, 60 Vbeta and 13 Jbeta primers were used. The method was immunoSEQ multiplex PCR; TCRdb's version includes in-frame clones alone and lacks a portion of them. The data show under 200,000 clones, about 70% seen once. The receptor was derived from a woman in her thirties in good health and CMV-seronegative. Input material: PBMCs.

Here the CDR3 reads CASSPWHPRVSGNTIYF. CDR3 in DNA: TGTGCCAGCTCACCATGGCACCCCCGTGTTTCTGGAAACACCATATATTTT. The chain carries TRBV18 and TRBJ1-3; D is ambiguous. CDR3 size: 17 residues. V shed 2 bases and J shed 1 base, with 15 bases lying between them. Germline V CDR1 and CDR2: KGHSH, LQKENI.